These 21 T cell receptor beta chains were sequenced from one sample in a study of cytomegalovirus exposure and HLA in healthy donors (TCRdb year 2017). Library creation used the immunoSEQ multiplex PCR assay. For the multiplex PCR, a mixture combining 60 forward primers for TCR Vbeta segments and 13 reverse primers for TCR Jbeta segments was used. Drawn from immuneACCESS, this table holds only the in-frame rearrangements with V and J called that TCRdb kept. Clones are partly lost; checked studies trace under half to an unresolved V gene and leave the rest unexplained. Counted in this sample were 180,000 or so clones; approximately 79% of them appeared once. The ten biggest clones cover around an eighth of the sample. The material sequenced was PBMCs. The source is a man aged 45-60 years in good health and CMV-seropositive.

Concerning this clone itself: At one of its ends the junction is not consistent with the germline gene, which may arise from a read error. CDR3: CASSEEGEAFF. CDR3 sequence (DNA): TGTGCCAGCAGTGAAGAAGGTGAAGCGTTCTTT. V is TRBV2 and J is TRBJ1-1; D remains ambiguous. There are 11 residues in the CDR3. Germline CDR1 reads SNHLY; CDR2 reads FYNNEI.

V and J are TRBV5-6 and TRBJ2-1; 11 positions agree with TRBD1. The CDR3 runs to 15 residues. In germline, CDR1 is SGHDT, CDR2 YYEEEE. V lost 0 bases and J lost 8; bases outside the gene matches: 4. CDR3 amino acids: CASSLGTGGIDEQFF. CDR3 in DNA: TGTGCCAGCAGCTTGGGGACAGGGGGCATCGATGAGCAGTTCTTC.

The chain couples TRBV30 to TRBJ2-5; possible D gene TRBD2, 6 bases. The CDR3 is made up of 14 amino acids. Germline CDR1 reads GTSNPN; CDR2 reads SVGIG (reference sequence). Between the trimmed V and J ends, which lost 2 bases and 2 bases, there was a span of 12 bases. The CDR3 sequence: CAWSPLEGQETQYF. DNA for the CDR3: TGTGCCTGGAGTCCGCTGGAGGGGCAAGAGACCCAGTACTTC.

The chain joins TRBV5-1 to TRBJ2-7, with unresolved D. Trimming shortened V by 2 bases and J by 1 base, and 7 bases separated the two germline ends. The CDR3 is 13 residues long. The germline CDR1 and CDR2 sequences are SGHRS and YFSETQ. Here the CDR3 reads CASSFEVSYEQYF. CDR3 DNA sequence: TGCGCCAGCAGCTTCGAGGTTTCCTACGAGCAGTACTTC.

The chain employs TRBV6-5 and TRBJ2-5; D may be TRBD1 (5 bases). The CDR3 covers 15 residues. The V gene lost 0 bases and the J gene lost 5 bases, with 13 bases spanning the gap. Germline-derived CDR1 and CDR2 are MNHEY and SVGAGI. The CDR3: CASSYSPGLPETQYF. For the CDR3, the DNA is TGTGCCAGCAGTTACTCGCCAGGGTTACCGGAGACCCAGTACTTC.

This sequence joins TRBV25-1 and TRBJ1-2; D is undetermined. The length of the CDR3 is 14 residues. The germline CDR1 and CDR2 sequences are MGHDK and SYGVNS. V shed 2 bases and J shed 8 bases, with 15 bases lying between them. DNA for the CDR3: TGTGCCAGCAGTGAAAATTTCCCTTTCTACGGCTACACCTTC. As protein: CASSENFPFYGYTF.

The V gene is TRBV12-5, the J gene TRBJ2-2, with D unclear. The CDR3 covers 19 residues. V lost 0 bases and J 5 bases, leaving 22 bases between the germline ends. The germline V gene has CDR1 LGHNT and CDR2 FRNRAP. CDR3 coding DNA: TGTGCTAGTGGTTTGGTACTTTTTTTCCTTAAGCTTTTGACCGGGGAGCTGTTTTTT. Its translation is CASGLVLFFLKLLTGELFF.

The chain is built from TRBV10-1 and TRBJ2-5; D may be TRBD2 (6 bases). CDR3 length: 16 amino acids. The germline V gene encodes CDR1 WNHNN and CDR2 SYGVQD (reference sequence). V was clipped by 2 bases and J by 3 bases, with 16 bases between them. CDR3 nucleotides: TGCGCCAGCAGTGAGACCCCCGGGAGAGCAAAAGAGACCCAGTACTTC. Protein: CASSETPGRAKETQYF.

This chain joins TRBV6-5 and TRBJ2-6; 7 positions match TRBD1. Germline loops: CDR1 MNHEY, CDR2 SVGAGI. V lost 6 bases, J lost 3 bases, and 5 bases stayed unmatched. The CDR3 loop spans 15 amino acids. CDR3 residues: CASSPTGLGANVLTF. The DNA of the CDR3 is TGTGCCAGCAGCCCGACAGGGCTTGGGGCCAACGTCCTGACTTTC.

CDR3 region: CASSYSGQGSEKLFF. The CDR3, as DNA: TGTGCCAGCAGTTACTCCGGACAGGGGAGTGAAAAACTGTTTTTT. V usage is TRBV6-5 and J usage is TRBJ1-4; 9 bases align to TRBD1. Germline lookup yields CDR1 MNHEY and CDR2 SVGAGI. This CDR3 is built from 15 residues. V lost 0 bases to trimming and J lost 7 bases; unmatched junction nucleotides: 3.

The chain carries TRBV7-2 and TRBJ2-5; possibly TRBD2 for D (6 bases). V was shortened by 5 bases and J by 4 bases, with 14 bases between the two germline ends. Germline lookup yields CDR1 SGHTA and CDR2 FQGNSA. The CDR3 has 14 residues. In nucleotides, the CDR3 is TGTGCCAGCAGCACGAGGCTGGGGGGAGAGACCCAGTACTTC. Translation gives CASSTRLGGETQYF. Filled out from reference TRBV7-2 and TRBJ2-5, the complete variable domain reads GAGVSQSPSNKVTEKGKDVELRCDPISGHTALYWYRQSLGQGLEFLIYFQGNSAPDKSGLPSDRFSAERTGGSVSTLTIQRTQQEDSAVYLCASSTRLGGETQYFGPGTRLLVL.

The chain has TRBV4-3 and TRBJ1-2, with D perhaps matching TRBD1 (5 bases). CDR1 is LGHNA and CDR2 is YSLEER in the germline V gene. V lost 4 bases to trimming and J lost 4 bases, with 16 bases between them. The CDR3 totals 15 residues. The CDR3 DNA sequence: TGCGCCAGCAGCCCGGCGGCGGGGGGAGGCTATGGCTACACCTTC. Protein: CASSPAAGGGYGYTF.

The chain couples TRBV5-4 to TRBJ1-2; 10 positions agree with TRBD1. V dropped 4 bases and J dropped 4; count of bases not matched to a gene: 7. Germline V CDR1 and CDR2: SGHNT, YYREEE (reference sequence). The CDR3 loop spans 15 amino acids. DNA of the CDR3: TGTGCCAGCAGCCTGGACAGGGGGGCCTCCTATGGCTACACCTTC. Translated, it gives CASSLDRGASYGYTF.

Worth noting for this clone: One end of the junction fails to match germline, which may point to a read error. The same CDR3 arises from other DNA sequences in this sample as well. This rearrangement joins TRBV7-9 to TRBJ2-7; 9 bases fit TRBD1. CDR3 length equals 16 residues. CDR1 and CDR2 from the germline V gene are SEHNR and FQNEAQ (reference sequence). Here the CDR3 reads CASSQMGTGSLYEQYF. DNA of the CDR3: TGCGCCAGCAGCCAAATGGGGACAGGGTCCCTCTACGAGCAGTACTTC.

This chain uses TRBV27 with TRBJ2-5, with 16 bases matching TRBD2. This CDR3 has 17 amino acids. The trim removed 7 bases at V and 4 bases at J, leaving 9 bases unmatched. Germline lookup yields CDR1 MNHEY and CDR2 SMNVEV (reference sequence). CDR3 in DNA: TGTGCCAGCACCGAGCGGGGACTAGCGGGGGGGCCAGAGACCCAGTACTTC. Its protein is CASTERGLAGGPETQYF.

The chain combines TRBV2 with TRBJ1-5, with TRBD1 as a possible D gene (5 bases). Trimming left V 3 bases short and J 6 bases short, with 15 bases between. Germline V CDR1 and CDR2: SNHLY, FYNNEI. The CDR3 contains 15 residues. The CDR3 nucleotides read TGTGCCAGCAGTGACAGGACGGGCGGGACTCAGCCCCAGCATTTT. Its translation is CASSDRTGGTQPQHF.

Of note for this clone: Other DNA sequences from this sample encode an identical CDR3 as well. The genes are TRBV6-6 and TRBJ2-1; tentative D call: TRBD1 (7 bases). V lost 6 bases, J lost 2 bases, and 8 bases lay in between. CDR3 length: 13 amino acids. CDR1 and CDR2 from the germline V gene are MNHNY and SVGAGI (reference sequence). In DNA, the CDR3 is TGTGCCAGCAGCAGGGGGGCCTACAATGAGCAGTTCTTC. Its translation is CASSRGAYNEQFF.

This clone was seen more than once but under ten times. In DNA, the CDR3 is TGTGCCAGCAGTGAATGGGGTACGGGGGATGCTTTCTTT. Its protein is CASSEWGTGDAFF. The chain couples TRBV25-1 to TRBJ1-1, with a possible D match to TRBD1 (5 bases). Trimming shortened V by 1 base and J by 11 bases, and 14 bases separated the two germline ends. CDR3 size: 13 residues. The germline V gene has CDR1 MGHDK and CDR2 SYGVNS.

This clone was seen a handful of times. The rearrangement uses TRBV5-8 and TRBJ1-5, with unresolved D. Germline values: CDR1 SGHTS, CDR2 YDEGEE. The CDR3 contains 14 residues. Trimming left V 1 base short and J 5 bases short, with 10 bases between. CDR3 sequence (DNA): TGTGCCAGCAGCTTGCTACGGGAGGATCAGCCCCAGCATTTT. As protein: CASSLLREDQPQHF.

The CDR3 nucleotides are TGTGCCAGCAGCTTCAGGCTGCGGGGGAGCACTGGAAACACCATATATTTT. Translating it yields CASSFRLRGSTGNTIYF. The chain links TRBV7-2 to TRBJ1-3; a possible D gene is TRBD1 (5 bases). Germline V gene sequence: CDR1 SGHTA, CDR2 FQGNSA. V was shortened by 3 bases and J by 2 bases, with 17 bases between the two germline ends. This CDR3 contains 17 residues.

This clone showed up just once. The chain has TRBV5-1 and TRBJ2-5; D is possibly TRBD1 (6 bases). Trimming stripped 0 bases from V and 5 bases from J, with 11 bases between. Germline CDR1 is SGHRS and CDR2 is YFSETQ. This CDR3 is 14 amino acids long. The chain's CDR3 is CASSLGGPRETQYF. CDR3 coding DNA: TGCGCCAGCAGCTTGGGGGGGCCCAGGGAGACCCAGTACTTC.